The TCR beta chain described here comes from a study of T cell responses to AZD1222 COVID-19 vaccine (dated by TCRdb to the early 2020s). Regarding the study in general: AZD1222 recipients with second doses at about 4 weeks or about 12 weeks were pooled, because spike-specific TCR depth and breadth did not differ between schedules. Trial participants were enrolled by age into 18-55, 56-69 and 70-plus year subgroups, with around 150, 28 and 57 TCR-sequenced participants respectively. TCR sequencing was performed for 230 to 250 trial participants, of whom around 200 were given two doses of AZD1222 and around 25 were given two doses of MenACWY control vaccine.

The germline V gene yields KGHSH for CDR1 and LQKENI for CDR2. From its cysteine to its phenylalanine, the CDR3 spans 18 amino acids. The kept DNA is CDR3 alone, 54 bases in frame from the first base. V sheds 4 bases and J sheds 0 bases, leaving 19 bases between their ends. About this clone itself: Its antigen specificity is not known. One base away there is no much larger clone; base qualities are not given.

General study outcomes and caveats: No day 14 peak-response samples were available, so repertoires were characterized only after the peak T cell response. Conclusions about previously exposed vaccinees are limited because only six or seven AZD1222 recipients were SARS-CoV-2 seropositive at baseline. Participants were mostly white British and included more females than males, and it was suggested by the authors that clonal diversity may have been underestimated. CD4 TCRs associated with the vaccine covered the entire spike protein, and the dominant responses were in regions 160-218 and 743-854. In the small 56-69-year group, the increase in depth fell short of significance, most likely because of low power. A significant rise in spike-specific TCR breadth and depth was observed after two AZD1222 doses relative to day 0 and relative to MenACWY recipients. Reportedly, almost half of the unique spike-specific TCRs recognized epitopes lying outside the regions that are mutated in the B.1.351 and B.1.1.7 variants.

The CDR3 regions of human TCRbeta chains were analyzed by immunosequencing. In the paper's pipeline: Repertoire TCRs were matched against a reference library of SARS-CoV-2-specific TCRs generated with the MIRA antigen-specificity platform. Breadth meant the fraction of unique TCRs that were SARS-CoV-2-associated, whereas depth meant the fraction of total T cells that were SARS-CoV-2-associated. Using the MIRA data, each spike-specific TCR was mapped to the spike region that the TCR reacts to and placed in a CD4 or CD8 class. Log10-transformed breadth and depth values were compared by one-way ANOVA with Sidak's multiple comparisons tests. Held by TCRdb, this immuneACCESS table contains in-frame sequences only and omits some clones. Under half of the omission traces to an unresolved V gene where checked; the cause of the rest is unknown. The V and J calls and clone size come from that table; D and trimming were worked out from the DNA. Recorded for this sample are some 140,000 clones; roughly nine tenths of them occurred a single time. The ten largest clones take up 2.5% to 4% of the sample.

In light of the paper, this sample's time point label describes: baseline before first vaccination. Samples from vaccinated people were obtained from the UK trials COV001 and COV002, which included a single-blind randomized controlled phase 2/3 trial of AZD1222 (ChAdOx1 nCoV-19) in healthy adults. For TCRbeta chain sequencing, PBMC samples from trial participants were taken at day 0 and at day 28 after the second dose. The clonotype comes from an adult in good health. The rearranged segments are TRBV18 and TRBJ2-1; a weak D assignment points to TRBD1 (6 bases agree). The sample here was peripheral blood, taken on day 0 of AZD1222 vaccination. The nucleotide sequence is TGTGCCAGCTCACGTTCACAGGGTGCATCCTCCTCCTACAATGAGCAGTTCTTC. Its coded protein is CASSRSQGASSSYNEQFF.